The entry below describes one T cell receptor (beta chain). Its specificity is not known. This sample was included in a study of cytomegalovirus exposure and HLA in healthy donors. Study conclusions and caveats: The tendency of first-cohort TCR clusters to co-occur in the 90 to 150 validation repertoires emerged from a later analysis. It was reportedly the case that the classifier diagnosed cytomegalovirus status with high specificity and sensitivity. A few of the chains that were CMV-associated were confirmed in vitro to be specific for CMV antigens. The study recorded 160 or so TCR beta chains that were cytomegalovirus-associated.

CDR3 length equals 15 residues. V lost 3 bases to trimming and J lost 0 bases, with 12 bases between them. From germline, CDR1 is SGHTA and CDR2 FQGNSA. TCRdb's table, derived via immunoSEQ multiplex PCR, lists solely in-frame clones and lacks some. The top ten clones hold more than 2.5% of a sample with roughly 150,000 clones, about 89% of them seen once. The V gene is TRBV7-2, the J gene TRBJ2-7; D possibly corresponds to TRBD1 (6 bases). This TCR came from a woman aged 18-29 years in good health and CMV-seropositive. Source material: PBMCs. CDR3 protein: CASSFPGTHSYEQYF. DNA of the CDR3: TGTGCCAGCAGCTTCCCCGGGACACACTCCTACGAGCAGTACTTC.